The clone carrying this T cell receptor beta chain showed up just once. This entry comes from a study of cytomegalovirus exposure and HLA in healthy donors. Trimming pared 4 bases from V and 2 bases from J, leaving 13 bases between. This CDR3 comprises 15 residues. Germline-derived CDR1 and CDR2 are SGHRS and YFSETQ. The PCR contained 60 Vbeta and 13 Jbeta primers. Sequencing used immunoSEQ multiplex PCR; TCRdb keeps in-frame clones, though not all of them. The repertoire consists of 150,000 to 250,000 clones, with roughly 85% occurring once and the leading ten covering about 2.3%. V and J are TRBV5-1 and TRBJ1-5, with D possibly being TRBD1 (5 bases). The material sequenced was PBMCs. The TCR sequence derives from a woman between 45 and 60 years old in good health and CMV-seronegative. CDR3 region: CASSPFAGGNQPQHF. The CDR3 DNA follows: TGCGCCAGCAGCCCATTTGCGGGGGGCAATCAGCCCCAGCATTTT.